The entry below gives a single T cell receptor beta chain sequence along with its context. This clone has a count of ten or more. Its antigen remains unidentified. Base quality data are lacking; no much larger clone is found one base away. The data were taken from a study of PD-1 blockade in classical Hodgkin lymphoma (dated by TCRdb to 2020 to 2022). Study-level background: Nivolumab dosing was 3 mg/kg intravenously every 2 weeks, continuing until either disease progression or unacceptable toxicity. To define a peripheral blood immune signature of response to PD-1 blockade in classical Hodgkin lymphoma, the study combined TCR beta sequencing with CyTOF. General study outcomes and caveats: Trial patients achieving complete response had baseline diversity similar to newly diagnosed patients, whereas partial responders and progressors had significantly lower diversity. CD4+ but not CD8+ TCR diversity rose significantly by C4D1 (p=0.0027 vs p=0.16), most apparent in complete responders (p=0.02). Baseline TCR diversity was reported to be lower in newly diagnosed patients than in healthy donors and to be lower still in relapsed/refractory patients. The study was restricted to a single clinical trial cohort, and the causes of repertoire differences, possibly disease activity or prior therapy, were left undefined. Lower diversity was observed in patients in whom nivolumab was started less than 1 year after ASCT, and these patients were excluded from later analyses so that confounding by immune reconstitution would be avoided.

CDR1 and CDR2, per the germline V gene, are SGHAT and FQNNGV. The junction shows trimming of 5 bases on V and 8 bases on J, and the gene matches do not reach 8 bases of it. Measured from the cysteine to the phenylalanine, the CDR3 is 14 residues long. Only CDR3 DNA remains: 42 bases, in frame from the first base. The Qiagen DNeasy kit was used to extract genomic DNA from unsorted PBMCs and from the negatively selected CD4+ and CD8+ fractions. Using primers that anneal to V and J segments, immunoSEQ multiplex PCR amplified the TCR beta CDR3 regions. A synthetic immune receptor repertoire was used to minimize amplification bias, and any residual bias was removed computationally once sequencing was done. The original methods were these. Custom Python scripts were used to quantify repertoire diversity as the Shannon entropy index. Unsorted, CD4+ and CD8+ repertoires were examined separately, except in combined analyses, for which CD4+ and CD8+ sequences were merged in silico. A clone was considered expanded if an increase in frequency of at least 2-fold after treatment relative to C1D1 was found, and a pseudocount of 0.5 was applied to clones undetected at baseline. Clones with 0 or 1 copy at C1D1 were defined as singleton clones, while clones with 2 or more copies were defined as non-singleton clones. By matching protein sequences in sorted samples from the same patient, clones expanded in unsorted samples were annotated as CD4+, CD8+ or unknown. Wilcoxon tests on paired samples were used to test diversity changes from C1D1 to C4D1. The source is immuneACCESS, and TCRdb retained only in-frame sequences with V and J called. Part of the clones is not carried over; for the studies checked, unresolved V genes explain less than half of this, and the remainder is unexplained. From that table come the V and J calls and clone size; the DNA was used to work out D and trimming. The sample contains about 46,000 clones, 73% of them found a single time. The ten largest make up approximately 11% of the sample.

This specimen's time point label, interpreted: cycle 1 day 1 (C1D1), immediately before nivolumab initiation. Relapse after autologous stem cell transplantation had occurred in all trial patients, and cohorts A, B and C were distinguished by prior brentuximab vedotin exposure. The trial cohort comprised about 60 patients with relapsed/refractory classical Hodgkin lymphoma whose best overall responses were complete response, partial response or progressive disease. In the multi-cohort phase II CheckMate 205 trial, trial patients received single-agent nivolumab. Best overall response was determined by an independent review committee according to the 2007 International Working Group response criteria. Trial PBMCs were collected just before the start of nivolumab (C1D1) and during therapy at cycle 2 day 1 and cycle 4 day 1. After peripheral blood was drawn into 8 mL Vacutainer Cell Preparation Tubes, PBMCs were isolated by centrifugation and then cryopreserved.

The sequence links TRBV11-2 to TRBJ1-4; 7 junctional bases match TRBD1. This TCR was recovered from a human donor with classical Hodgkin lymphoma. This specimen consisted of peripheral blood mononuclear cells (PBMCs), obtained at baseline. The bases are TGTGCCAGCAGCCCCGGGAGGGGGCGAGAAAAACTGTTTTTT. Translated, this gives CASSPGRGREKLFF.